This T cell receptor (beta chain) derives from a study of blood T cell repertoires in COVID-19. This clone was counted between two and nine times. Study processing details: Reference gene primers were amplified, and this amplification served to estimate nucleated cell counts. Using immunoSEQ multiplex PCR, the repertoire was profiled, and TCRdb retains in-frame clones only, with some absent. Clone size and V and J calls were adopted from that table, with D and trimming inferred from the DNA. The sample lists around 180,000 clones, roughly 86% occurring once. The CDR3 length is 18 residues. V dropped 0 bases and J dropped 1 base, with 18 bases sitting between them. CDR1 and CDR2 (germline): LGHNA, YNFKEQ.

This receptor was taken from a man aged 35 to 55 with active or convalescent COVID-19. The specimen was peripheral blood. This sequence joins TRBV4-2 and TRBJ1-1; D perhaps matches TRBD1 (5 bases). CDR3 bases: TGTGCCAGCAGCCAAGAGGGATTACACGGAAGGGGGAACACTGAAGCTTTCTTT. Amino acid sequence: CASSQEGLHGRGNTEAFF.